This T cell receptor (beta chain) emerged from a study of shared clonotypes between healthy human individuals. Study-level points and caveats: Memory subsets generally showed lower estimated richness than naive subsets.

This clone appeared once. Its antigen remains unknown. Original analysis: Junction-only sequences without quality scores came from ImmunoSEQ, so filtering differed. Only in-frame clones appear in the TCRdb table, and some are missing; sequencing was by immunoSEQ multiplex PCR. The V and J calls and the clone size are those of that table, but D and trimming were determined from the DNA. The table has around 1.5 million clones, roughly 98% seen once. Donors comprised healthy HIV-negative adults lacking recent acute infections or vaccinations. Those who donated, Caucasian adults without exception, all lived in Nashville, Tennessee. Germline values: CDR1 SGHTA, CDR2 FQGNSA. CDR3 size: 14 residues. Trimming cost V 10 bases and J 5 bases; bases outside gene matches: 10.

The chain links TRBV7-2 to TRBJ2-4; 8 bases agree with TRBD2. The TCR originated in a man aged 25-40 years in good health. Sequencing was carried out using naive CD4+ T cells sorted from blood. Subset reported: CD45RA+ positively selected. The CDR3 reads CANPRREAENIQYF. The CDR3 bases are TGTGCCAACCCAAGGCGGGAGGCGGAAAACATTCAGTACTTC. Complete variable domain (other parts from reference TRBV7-2 and TRBJ2-4): GAGVSQSPSNKVTEKGKDVELRCDPISGHTALYWYRQSLGQGLEFLIYFQGNSAPDKSGLPSDRFSAERTGGSVSTLTIQRTQQEDSAVYLCANPRREAENIQYFGAGTRLSVL.